Presented here are 7 T cell receptor beta chains from one specimen sequenced in a study of blood T cells in healthy people across ages. Primed by a sample-barcoded 5' primer and a J-beta primer mix, a second PCR proceeded for about 7 to 11 cycles. TCRdb re-called the 5' RACE reads through MiXCR, storing one row per CDR3 protein. The sample has about 1.8 million distinct CDR3 sequences; 40% to 55% are singletons. Sample: blood. The receptors shown here come from a woman in her 40s in good health.

CDR3 nucleotide sequence: TGTGCTAGTGCCCCGGGGGGGGATTACAATGAGCAGTTCTTC. Translated, it gives CASAPGGDYNEQFF. This chain links TRBV12-5 with TRBJ2-1, with 8 nucleotides matching TRBD2. The length of the CDR3 is 14 residues. CDR1 and CDR2 from the germline V gene are LGHNT and FRNRAP. V gave up 7 bases and J gave up 4 bases; unmatched junction bases: 6.

This clonotype was detected a few times. This chain connects TRBV13 to TRBJ2-4, with no clear D. Gene TRBJ2-5 matches the end of the DNA better, so the J call may be wrong. The germline CDR1 and CDR2 sequences are PRHDT and FYEKMQ (reference sequence). CDR3 length: 14 residues. The CDR3 DNA is TGTGCCAGCAGCTTATCCCCGCGTATTGAGACCCAGTACTTC. Protein product: CASSLSPRIETQYF.

This clonotype has just a few counts. The chain uses TRBV3-1 and TRBJ2-1; TRBD2 is a possible D gene (6 bases). The CDR3 loop spans 15 amino acids. V was cut by 2 bases and J by 6 bases, with 14 bases left in between. Looked up from germline, CDR1 is LGHDT and CDR2 is YNNKEL (reference sequence). The CDR3 protein is CASSQPEDGGNEQFF. The CDR3 DNA reads TGTGCCAGCAGCCAACCAGAGGACGGGGGCAATGAGCAGTTCTTC.

The J gene is TRBJ2-3, the V gene TRBV12-3 or TRBV12-4; perhaps D is TRBD1 or TRBD2 (5 bases each). CDR3 length equals 15 residues. The V end lost 2 bases, the J end lost 3 bases, and 12 bases lay between the germline ends. CDR3 region: CASSLSGKGTDTQYF. The CDR3 DNA follows: TGTGCCAGCAGTTTATCCGGGAAGGGGACAGATACGCAGTATTTT.

V and J are TRBV29-1 and TRBJ2-1; D remains ambiguous. CDR3 length: 11 amino acids. V was pared by 7 bases and J by 8 bases, with 12 bases between. Germline V gene data show CDR1 as SQVTM and CDR2 as ANQGSEA. The CDR3 DNA is TGCAGCGCCGCGCCGTCCCATGAGCAGTTCTTC. Translated: CSAAPSHEQFF.

V gene TRBV18 combines with J gene TRBJ1-4; no reliable D call. Germline V gene sequence: CDR1 KGHSH, CDR2 LQKENI. The CDR3 extends over 14 amino acids. The ends were cut back, 2 bases at V and 3 bases at J, with 7 bases in the middle. The CDR3 DNA reads TGTGCCAGCTCACCAATGCAGGCTAATGAAAAACTGTTTTTT. The encoded protein is CASSPMQANEKLFF. Full variable domain (missing parts from reference TRBV18 and TRBJ1-4): NAGVMQNPRHLVRRRGQEARLRCSPMKGHSHVYWYRQLPEEGLKFMVYLQKENIIDESGMPKERFSAEFPKEGPSILRIQQVVRGDSAAYFCASSPMQANEKLFFGSGTQLSVL.

This sequence joins TRBV28 and TRBJ1-2; no firm D call. The ends were cut back, 1 base at V and 4 bases at J, with 10 bases in the middle. CDR3 length: 14 residues. Germline V gene data show CDR1 as MDHEN and CDR2 as SYDVKM. CDR3 amino acids: CASSLSLLGYGYTF. CDR3 nucleotide sequence: TGTGCCAGCAGTTTATCACTGCTGGGCTATGGCTACACCTTC.